This TCR beta chain derives from a study of tumor-infiltrating lymphocytes in primary liver carcinoma. Looking at the study overall: Tumor lesions were T1-T3 N0M0 and spanned roughly 4.2 to 11 cm.

Study-level findings and limits: Detection in all five tumor regions applied to only about 7.5-24% of top clones.

With regard to this clonotype: Its matching antigen is unknown.

In germline, CDR1 is MNHEY, CDR2 SVGEGT. The CDR3 extends over 15 amino acids. With V trimmed by 6 bases and J by 6 bases, 9 bases remained unmatched. Co-extraction of both nucleic acids (RNA and DNA) used about 19-33 mg of unsorted bulk tissue. With around 500 ng total RNA as template and a constant-region primer, TCR beta cDNA was made. Library construction for TCR beta comprised three nested multiplex PCR rounds performed with slightly modified ARM-PCR. Running approximately 10 cycles apiece, the first two PCR rounds relied on TRBV1-TRBV30 forward primers together with a C-beta reverse primer. From the multiplex PCR reads, TCRdb called clonotypes with MiXCR, one entry per CDR3 protein. The table has 55,000 to 70,000 distinct CDR3 sequences, around 64% seen once.

This TCR came from a man aged 40-49 years with primary liver carcinoma and hepatitis B virus infection. The specimen was liver tumor tissue from sampling region 2. As to subset: tumor region T2, inferior pole. V usage is TRBV6-2 or TRBV6-3 and J usage is TRBJ2-1; 9 bases map to TRBD1. CDR3 residues: CASRRTGTGPNEQFF. The CDR3 DNA reads TGTGCCAGCAGAAGGACCGGGACAGGGCCCAATGAGCAGTTCTTC.